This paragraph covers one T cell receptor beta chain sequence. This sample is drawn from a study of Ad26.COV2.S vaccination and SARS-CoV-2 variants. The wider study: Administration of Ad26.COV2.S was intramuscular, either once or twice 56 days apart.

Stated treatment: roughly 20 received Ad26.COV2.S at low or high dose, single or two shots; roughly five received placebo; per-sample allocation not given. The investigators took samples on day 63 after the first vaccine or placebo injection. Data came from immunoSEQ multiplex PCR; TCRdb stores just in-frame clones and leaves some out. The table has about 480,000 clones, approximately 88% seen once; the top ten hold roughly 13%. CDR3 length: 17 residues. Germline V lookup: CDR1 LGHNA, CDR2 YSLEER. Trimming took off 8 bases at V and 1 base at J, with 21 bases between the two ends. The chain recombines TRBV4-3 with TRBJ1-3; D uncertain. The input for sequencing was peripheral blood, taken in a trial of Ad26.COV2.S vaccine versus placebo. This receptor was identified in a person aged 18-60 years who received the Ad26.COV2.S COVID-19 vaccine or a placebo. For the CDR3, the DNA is TGCGCCAGCTCGCCCCAAGCTCACACCGGGTCTGGAAACACCATATATTTT. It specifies CASSPQAHTGSGNTIYF.